This passage covers 32 T cell receptor beta chains from one sample sequenced in a study of T cells in Graves' hyperthyroidism and ophthalmopathy. Amplification of TCR beta CDR3 regions was performed using RNA transcripts as template. Using the HTBI primer set, a first-round RT-PCR was run on the TCR CDR3. TCRdb fed the multiplex PCR reads into MiXCR, producing one record per CDR3 protein. The sample lists 450,000 to 650,000 distinct CDR3 sequences, over 12% occurring once. The sequencing sample was made of blood. The receptor source for this set is a woman aged 18-35 years with Graves' ophthalmopathy.

This clonotype was seen at least ten times. A junction boundary mismatches the germline segment, possibly from a read error. The V and J genes are TRBV7-7 and TRBJ2-1; maybe TRBD1 (5 bases). The CDR3 has 16 residues. CDR1 is SSHAT, CDR2 FNYEAQ, per germline (reference sequence). The CDR3 reads CASSLGANPSYNEQFF. In nucleotides, the CDR3 is TGTGCTAGCAGCTTAGGGGCTAATCCCTCCTACAATGAGCAGTTCTTC.

At least ten counts were recorded for this clonotype. The rearrangement joins TRBV12-3 or TRBV12-4 to TRBJ2-7; TRBD1 agrees at 9 bases. The CDR3 contains 16 residues. Trimming took 6 bases from V and 6 from J; bases not matched to a gene: 15. The CDR3 nucleotides read TGTGCCAGCAGCCACCCCGGGACAGGGTTTGGTAGCGAGCAGTACTTC. Encoded protein: CASSHPGTGFGSEQYF.

The rearrangement links TRBV28 to TRBJ1-4; the D gene is possibly TRBD1 (5 bases). The CDR3 contains 20 residues. Trimming cost V 5 bases and J 0 bases, with 25 bases left between them. Per germline, CDR1 MDHEN and CDR2 SYDVKM. CDR3 DNA sequence: TGTGCCAGCAGTCCCCTTGATCAGTTAATCCGAGGGGCAACTAATGAAAAACTGTTTTTT. Its translation: CASSPLDQLIRGATNEKLFF.

The genes are TRBV6-2 or TRBV6-3 and TRBJ1-2; D is possibly TRBD1 (6 bases). The CDR3 has 13 residues. Germline V gene sequence: CDR1 MNHEY, CDR2 SVGEGT. The V end was cut by 8 bases, the J end by 5 bases, with 15 bases between. Written as DNA, the CDR3 is TGTGCCAGCCGCCCCGGGGGGGCGTATGGCTACACCTTC. Amino acid sequence: CASRPGGAYGYTF.

There are many counts of this clonotype. The chain uses TRBV6-1 and TRBJ2-7, with D unresolved. The CDR3 loop spans 12 amino acids. V lost 6 bases, J lost 6 bases, and 12 bases lay in between. From germline, CDR1 is MNHNS and CDR2 SASEGT. The CDR3 here is CASRREGSEQYF. In nucleotides, the CDR3 is TGTGCCAGCAGAAGGGAAGGCTCCGAGCAGTACTTC.

This clonotype has more than one count but fewer than ten. The J gene is TRBJ1-5, the V gene TRBV6-2 or TRBV6-3; D not resolved. Trimming left V 2 bases short and J 6 bases short, with 5 bases between. Germline CDR1 and CDR2: MNHEY and SVGEGT. This CDR3 comprises 12 residues. In DNA form, the CDR3 reads TGTGCCAGCAGTTACGGGTTTCAGCCCCAGCATTTT. Translating gives CASSYGFQPQHF.

V is TRBV6-2 or TRBV6-3 and J is TRBJ2-2, with 14 bases aligning to TRBD2. The V segment lost 2 bases and the J segment 7 bases; nucleotides outside the gene matches: 6. Germline CDR1 MNHEY, CDR2 SVGEGT. The CDR3 runs to 17 residues. This CDR3 is CASSYAKGLAGDGELFF. The CDR3 DNA is TGTGCCAGCAGTTACGCCAAGGGACTAGCGGGAGACGGGGAGCTGTTTTTT.

This clonotype was picked up a small number of times. The chain employs TRBV20-1 and TRBJ2-4; the D gene is possibly TRBD1 (6 bases). CDR1 DFQATT and CDR2 SNEGSKA come from the germline V gene (reference sequence). CDR3 size: 15 residues. Trimming left V 0 bases short and J 2 bases short, with 11 bases between. This chain's CDR3 is CSARDPQGSKNIQYF. CDR3 bases: TGCAGTGCTAGAGATCCACAGGGATCCAAAAACATTCAGTACTTC.

As concerns this clonotype: A read error is possible here, since a much larger clone lies one base away. V usage is TRBV9 and J usage is TRBJ2-5; no firm D call. In germline, CDR1 is SGDLS, CDR2 YYNGEE. The CDR3 contains 12 residues. CDR3 nucleotide sequence: TGTGCCAGCAGCGCTACCCAAGAGTCCCAGTACTTC. As protein: CASSATQESQYF.

The chain joins TRBV20-1 to TRBJ2-7; tentatively, D is TRBD1 or TRBD2 (5 bases each). CDR3 length: 14 residues. Germline V lookup: CDR1 DFQATT, CDR2 SNEGSKA (reference sequence). Trimming pared 1 base from V and 3 bases from J, leaving 13 bases between. The CDR3 sequence: CSARVAGGGYEQYF. Here the CDR3 DNA reads TGCAGTGCTAGAGTCGCGGGTGGGGGCTACGAGCAGTACTTC.

This clonotype was recorded at least ten times. This sequence joins TRBV30 and TRBJ1-5, with D hard to call. CDR3 length: 14 residues. V dropped 1 base and J dropped 2 bases, with 9 bases sitting between them. CDR1 and CDR2 from the germline V gene are GTSNPN and SVGIG (reference sequence). DNA of the CDR3: TGTGCCTGGAGTGGAGGGAGTGGCAATCAGCCCCAGCATTTT. Translating it yields CAWSGGSGNQPQHF.

This clonotype was recorded at least ten times. The chain carries TRBV7-3 and TRBJ2-3; D may be TRBD2 (6 bases). The CDR3 is 16 amino acids. Germline CDR1 SGHTA, CDR2 FQGTGA. V lost 3 bases, J lost 0 bases, and 13 bases lay in between. The CDR3 sequence: CASSLNSGLSTDTQYF. The CDR3 nucleotides read TGTGCCAGCAGCTTGAACTCGGGACTCAGCACAGATACGCAGTATTTT.

This clonotype showed up just a few times. The gene calls are TRBV15 and TRBJ1-5; 9 bases are a match to TRBD1. CDR1 is LNHNV and CDR2 is YYDKDF in the germline V gene (reference sequence). With 3 bases clipped from V and 8 bases from J, the junction kept 5 bases outside the gene matches. CDR3 length equals 14 residues. DNA of the CDR3: TGTGCCACCAGCAGGGGACAGGGAAGTGAGCCCCAGCATTTT. This encodes CATSRGQGSEPQHF.

This clonotype was recorded many times. V and J are TRBV20-1 and TRBJ2-7; weak D call: TRBD1 (6 bases). Trimming removed 4 bases from V and 0 bases from J, with 25 bases in between. Looked up from germline, CDR1 is DFQATT and CDR2 is SNEGSKA (reference sequence). This CDR3 has 18 residues. CDR3 coding DNA: TGCAGTGCTACCAGTCACCTACAGGGACGAGTTCGCTCCTACGAGCAGTACTTC. It yields the protein CSATSHLQGRVRSYEQYF.

This clonotype has more than one count but fewer than ten. CDR3 sequence (DNA): TGCAGTGCTAGAGATCCGAGCCCCAATCAGCCCCAGCATTTT. Protein sequence: CSARDPSPNQPQHF. The V and J genes are TRBV20-1 and TRBJ1-5, with unresolved D. The CDR3 runs 14 residues. V was cut by 0 bases and J by 3 bases, with 9 bases left in between. CDR1 and CDR2 (germline): DFQATT, SNEGSKA (reference sequence).

This clonotype has just a few counts. The chain uses TRBV6-2 or TRBV6-3 and TRBJ2-3; the match to TRBD2 covers 8 bases. After removal of 6 bases from V and 3 bases from J, the junction contained 5 bases not matched to a gene. The CDR3 has 14 amino acids. Germline V CDR1 and CDR2: MNHEY, SVGEGT. Here the CDR3 reads CASRAGLGTDTQYF. Written as DNA, the CDR3 is TGTGCCAGCAGGGCGGGACTAGGGACAGATACGCAGTATTTT.

The rearrangement joins TRBV4-1 to TRBJ1-5; TRBD1 might be the D (6 bases). This CDR3 is built from 17 residues. Trimming pared 0 bases from V and 2 bases from J, leaving 14 bases between. Per the germline V gene, CDR1 is MGHRA and CDR2 is YSYEKL. The CDR3 is CASSQDRWGLGNQPQHF. CDR3 nucleotides: TGCGCCAGCAGCCAAGATCGGTGGGGGCTTGGCAATCAGCCCCAGCATTTT.

This clonotype was seen ten or more times. CDR3 loop: CASSQVGPFLNTGELFF. CDR3 DNA sequence: TGTGCCAGCAGCCAAGTAGGGCCCTTTTTGAACACCGGGGAGCTGTTTTTT. The chain links TRBV3-1 to TRBJ2-2; no definite D call. Germline V lookup: CDR1 LGHDT, CDR2 YNNKEL (reference sequence). V was cut by 1 base and J by 1 base, with 13 bases left in between. The CDR3 sequence is 17 residues long.

This clonotype has ten or more counts. This chain links TRBV6-6 with TRBJ2-7, with D hard to call. Germline assignment: CDR1 MNHNY and CDR2 SVGAGI (reference sequence). CDR3 length equals 15 residues. V lost 0 bases to trimming and J lost 3 bases, with 12 bases between them. The CDR3 region is CASSYSKASVYEQYF. The CDR3 DNA reads as TGTGCCAGCAGTTACTCGAAGGCTAGTGTCTACGAGCAGTACTTC.

There are a few counts of this clonotype. The gene calls are TRBV16 and TRBJ2-7; 12 bases agree with TRBD1. Germline V gene lookup returns CDR1 KGHSY and CDR2 FQNENV. The junction had 8 bases not matched to a gene; V was cut back by 7 bases and J by 7 bases. The CDR3 runs to 14 residues. The CDR3 here is CASTPGTGGREQYF. The CDR3 DNA reads TGTGCCAGCACCCCCGGGACAGGGGGCAGGGAGCAGTACTTC.

The sample holds one count of this clonotype. The rearrangement joins TRBV19 to TRBJ2-3; D could derive from TRBD1 or TRBD2 (6 bases each). Trimming cost V 5 bases and J 1 base, with 25 bases left between them. Per germline, CDR1 LNHDA and CDR2 SQIVND (reference sequence). The CDR3 is 19 residues long. The CDR3: CASSANILSEGEGTDTQYF. In nucleotides, the CDR3 is TGTGCCAGTAGTGCAAATATCTTGAGCGAGGGGGAGGGCACAGATACGCAGTATTTT.

This clonotype turned up a few times. The chain uses TRBV9 and TRBJ1-1; maybe TRBD1 (5 bases). Germline lookup yields CDR1 SGDLS and CDR2 YYNGEE. V was trimmed by 4 bases and J by 8 bases, leaving 15 bases between them. This CDR3 spans 13 amino acids. DNA for the CDR3: TGTGCCAGCAGCCCCCAGGGAATTCGGGAAGCTTTCTTT. Its protein product is CASSPQGIREAFF.

The chain employs TRBV19 and TRBJ1-5, with TRBD1 matching 7 bases. CDR1 is LNHDA and CDR2 is SQIVND in the germline V gene (reference sequence). The CDR3 is 14 amino acids. V shed 8 bases, J shed 8 bases, and the junction held 12 bases outside the gene matches. As DNA, the CDR3 is TGTGCCAGTTCCGGGGATGTGGACAGGAAGCCCCAGCATTTT. It specifies CASSGDVDRKPQHF.

This clonotype turned up a few times. The chain carries TRBV7-9 and TRBJ2-5, with TRBD2 identical over 7 bases. In germline, CDR1 is SEHNR, CDR2 FQNEAQ (reference sequence). This CDR3 contains 16 residues. The V and J ends lost 5 bases and 1 base, in that order; junction bases with no gene match: 10. CDR3 in amino acids: CASSHGGAGSQETQYF. CDR3 nucleotides: TGTGCCAGCAGCCACGGGGGAGCGGGAAGCCAAGAGACCCAGTACTTC.

This clonotype has ten or more counts. The chain uses TRBV7-8 and TRBJ2-7, with TRBD2 matching over 12 bases. The CDR3 consists of 16 residues. The germline CDR1 and CDR2 sequences are SGHVS and FQNEAQ. Germline trimming cut 6 bases from V and 4 bases from J; bases unmatched to any gene: 10. CDR3 sequence (DNA): TGTGCCAGCAGTTACCCCGCCGGGACTAGCGGGTACGAGCAGTACTTC. It translates to CASSYPAGTSGYEQYF.

Notes on this clonotype: This may be a read error, as it is one base from a much larger clone. The chain links TRBV28 to TRBJ2-2, with TRBD2 matching over 9 bases. Germline trimming cut 6 bases from V and 3 bases from J; bases unmatched to any gene: 5. Germline V gene data show CDR1 as MDHEN and CDR2 as SYDVKM. The CDR3 is 15 amino acids. CDR3 in amino acids: CASRGSGSYTGELFF. For the CDR3, the DNA is TGTGCCAGCAGGGGTAGCGGGAGTTACACCGGGGAGCTGTTTTTT.

On this clonotype itself: One base away lies a much larger clone, so this may be a sequencing read error. V usage is TRBV15 and J usage is TRBJ2-2; TRBD1 matches at 8 bases. The germline V gene encodes CDR1 LNHNV and CDR2 YYDKDF (reference sequence). The CDR3 runs 16 residues. The CDR3 is CATSGAGGAGTGGLFF. In nucleotides, the CDR3 is TGTGCCACCAGCGGAGCAGGGGGCGCAGGCACCGGGGGGCTGTTTTTT.

This clonotype was observed at least ten times. This sequence joins TRBV4-2 and TRBJ2-1; 10 nucleotides align to TRBD2. The CDR3 has 18 residues. CDR1 is LGHNA and CDR2 is YNFKEQ in the germline V gene. Trimming at V came to 2 bases and at J to 1 base, leaving 8 bases not matched to a gene. The CDR3 loop reads CASSQLAATSGSYNEQFF. CDR3 DNA: TGTGCCAGCAGCCAACTAGCAGCGACTAGCGGGTCCTACAATGAGCAGTTCTTC.

The J gene is TRBJ2-1, the V gene TRBV7-9, with a weak D call TRBD2 (6 bases). This CDR3 has 17 residues. V lost 9 bases and J lost 8, with 29 bases in between. Germline values: CDR1 SEHNR, CDR2 FQNEAQ (reference sequence). As DNA, the CDR3 is TGTGCCAGTAGTATCTCCCTGGTGCGGGATCCTGGCGATGAGCAGTTCTTC. It is translated as CASSISLVRDPGDEQFF.

This clonotype appeared many times. The chain is built from TRBV6-1 and TRBJ1-2; TRBD1 matches 9 bases. J gave up 0 bases and V 5 bases, and 4 bases lay outside the gene matches. This CDR3 has 15 residues. The V gene's germline CDR1 is MNHNS and CDR2 SASEGT. The DNA of the CDR3 is TGTGCCAGCAGTCCGTACAGGGGGCCTAACTATGGCTACACCTTC. The encoded protein is CASSPYRGPNYGYTF.

This clonotype was counted ten times or more. CDR3 bases: TGTGCCAGCAGCACCGCGGGGGGCTACACTGAAGCTTTCTTT. Its translation: CASSTAGGYTEAFF. This chain links TRBV11-3 with TRBJ1-1, with D perhaps matching TRBD1 (6 bases). V lost 5 bases and J lost 3, with 13 bases in between. The CDR3 is 14 residues long. Germline values: CDR1 SGHNT, CDR2 YENEEA. Full variable domain (rest looked up from reference TRBV11-3 and TRBJ1-1): EAGVVQSPRYKIIEKKQPVAFWCNPISGHNTLYWYLQNLGQGPELLIRYENEEAVDDSQLPKDRFSAERLKGVDSTLKIQPAELGDSAVYLCASSTAGGYTEAFFGQGTRLTVV.

This clonotype has more than one count but fewer than ten. This chain connects TRBV19 to TRBJ1-1, with D possibly matching TRBD1 (6 bases). Looked up from germline, CDR1 is LNHDA and CDR2 is SQIVND (reference sequence). V gave up 6 bases and J gave up 1 base, with 9 bases separating them. This CDR3 is 13 amino acids long. CDR3 residues: CASSDRPNTEAFF. CDR3 sequence (DNA): TGTGCCAGTAGCGACAGGCCGAACACTGAAGCTTTCTTT.